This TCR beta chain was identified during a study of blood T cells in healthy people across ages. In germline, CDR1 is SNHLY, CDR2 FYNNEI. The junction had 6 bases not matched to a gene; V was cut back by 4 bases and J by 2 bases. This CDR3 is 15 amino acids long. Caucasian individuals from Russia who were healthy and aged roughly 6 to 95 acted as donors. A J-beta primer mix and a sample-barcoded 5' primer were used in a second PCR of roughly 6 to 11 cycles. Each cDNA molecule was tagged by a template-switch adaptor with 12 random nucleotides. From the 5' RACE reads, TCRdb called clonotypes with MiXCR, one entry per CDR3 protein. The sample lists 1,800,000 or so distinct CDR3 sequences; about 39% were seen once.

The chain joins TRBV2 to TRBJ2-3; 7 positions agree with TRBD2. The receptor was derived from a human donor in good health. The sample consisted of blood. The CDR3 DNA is TGTGCCAGCAGTGGACTAGCAATCCTCACAGATACGCAGTATTTT. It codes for CASSGLAILTDTQYF.